This T cell receptor beta chain was obtained from a study of OX40 agonist ivuxolimab in advanced cancers. Libraries were prepared by immunoSEQ multiplex PCR; TCRdb keeps only in-frame clonotypes and omits some of them. The table includes fewer than 85,000 clones, around nine tenths detected once. This CDR3 is 14 amino acids long. Germline V gene data show CDR1 as MNHNS and CDR2 as SASEGT. Trimming took 0 bases from V and 6 from J, leaving 12 bases between them. Worth noting for this clone: Its specificity is not known.

Study-level points and caveats: Certain nonresponding patients likewise had low normalized T-cell clonal expansion. The average count of expanded clones was higher among CD8+ T cells than among CD4+.

Source: CD4+ or CD8+ T cells sorted from blood, taken in a trial of the OX40 agonist ivuxolimab. This clonotype originated in an adult with an advanced solid tumor such as melanoma, head and neck, liver or kidney cancer. J is TRBJ2-7 and V is TRBV6-1, with D possibly matching TRBD1 (5 bases). Written as DNA, the CDR3 is TGTGCCAGCAGTGAAGCGCTTCAGGGCGGCGAGCAGTACTTC. Amino acid sequence: CASSEALQGGEQYF.